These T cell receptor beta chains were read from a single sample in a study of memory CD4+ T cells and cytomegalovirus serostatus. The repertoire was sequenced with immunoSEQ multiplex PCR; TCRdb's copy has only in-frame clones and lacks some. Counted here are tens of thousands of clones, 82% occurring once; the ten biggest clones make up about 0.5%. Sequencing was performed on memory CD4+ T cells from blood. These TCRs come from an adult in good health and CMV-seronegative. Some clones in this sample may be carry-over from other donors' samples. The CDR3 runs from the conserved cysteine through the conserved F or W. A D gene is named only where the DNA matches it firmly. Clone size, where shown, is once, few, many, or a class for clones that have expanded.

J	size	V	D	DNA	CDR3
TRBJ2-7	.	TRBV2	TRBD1	TGTGCCGCGGGACAGGGGCAACACGAGCAGTACTTC	CAAGQGQHEQYF
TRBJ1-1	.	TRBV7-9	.	TGTGCCAGCAGCCCCAGGGACCTTGAAGCTTTCTTT	CASSPRDLEAFF
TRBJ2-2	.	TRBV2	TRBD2	TGTGCCAGCACTTGGACTAGCGGGAGGGGCGACACCGGGGAGCTGTTTTTT	CASTWTSGRGDTGELFF
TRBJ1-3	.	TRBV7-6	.	TGTGCCAGCAGCTCGGGACCAGGAAACACCATATATTTT	CASSSGPGNTIYF
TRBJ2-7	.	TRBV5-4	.	TGTGCCAGCAGCTTACGGGATACGTCCTACGAGCAGTACTTC	CASSLRDTSYEQYF
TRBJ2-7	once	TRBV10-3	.	TGTGCCATCAGCCCCGGGGGGCAGGGGGCAGGCGAGCAGTACTTC	CAISPGGQGAGEQYF
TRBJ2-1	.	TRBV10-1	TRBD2	TGCGCCAGCAGTGGGACTAGCGGGAGTTCCGATGAGCAGTTCTTC	CASSGTSGSSDEQFF
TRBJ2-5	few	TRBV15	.	TGTGCCACCAGCAGAGATCAGTGGGAGACCCAGTACTTC	CATSRDQWETQYF
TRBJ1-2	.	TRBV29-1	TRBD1	TGCAGCGTTGAAGGAAGGGGGCTGGGCTATGGCTACACCTTC	CSVEGRGLGYGYTF
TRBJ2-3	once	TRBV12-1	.	TGTGCCAGCAGCTGTGACGCGGGCTCCACAGATACGCAGTATTTT	CASSCDAGSTDTQYF
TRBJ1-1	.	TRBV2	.	TGTGCCAGCAGTGAAACTCGATGGGGCACTGAAGCTTTCTTT	CASSETRWGTEAFF
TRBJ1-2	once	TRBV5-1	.	TGCGCCAGCAGCCCACAGTCAGGAGGGGTGGGCTACACCTTC	CASSPQSGGVGYTF
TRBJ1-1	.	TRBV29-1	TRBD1	TGCAGCGCAAAGGCCGGGACAGGGGGCGCTTCGGGCACTGAAGCTTTCTTT	CSAKAGTGGASGTEAFF
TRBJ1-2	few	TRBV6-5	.	TGTGCCAGCAGCGCTTCGGGGGGCTATAACTATGGCTACACCTTC	CASSASGGYNYGYTF
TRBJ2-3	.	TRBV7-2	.	TGTGCCAGCAGCCCAGGGGACGGGGGCGATACGCAGTATTTT	CASSPGDGGDTQYF
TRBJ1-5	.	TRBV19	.	TGTGCCAGTAGTCACAGGGAGGTGGGTCAGCCCCAGCATTTT	CASSHREVGQPQHF
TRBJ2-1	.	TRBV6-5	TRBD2	TGTGCCAGCAGTCCGCGACTAGCGGGGTACAATGAGCAGTTCTTC	CASSPRLAGYNEQFF
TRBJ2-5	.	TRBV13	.	TGTGCCAGCAGCTTAGACAGGGAGACCCAGTACTTC	CASSLDRETQYF
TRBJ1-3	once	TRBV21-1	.	TGTGCCAGCAGCAGAAATGGCGGCTCTGGAAACACCATATATTTT	CASSRNGGSGNTIYF
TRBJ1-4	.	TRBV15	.	TGTGCCACCAGCAGAGATCGGGGGGACGTCGACCCAACTAATGAAAAACTGTTTTTT	CATSRDRGDVDPTNEKLFF
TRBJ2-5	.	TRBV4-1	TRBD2	TGCGCCAGCAGCCAAGCCCCCACTAGCGGAGAGACCCAGTACTTC	CASSQAPTSGETQYF
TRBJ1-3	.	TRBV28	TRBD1	TGTGCCAGCGGACAGGGGATTTTAGCCACCATATATTTT	CASGQGILATIYF
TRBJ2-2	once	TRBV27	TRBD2	TGTGCCAGCAGGAACACCGGACTAGCGAACACCGGGGAGCTGTTTTTT	CASRNTGLANTGELFF
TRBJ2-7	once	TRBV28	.	TGTGCCAGCAGTTTATCCAGTAGGCTCTACGAGCAGTACTTC	CASSLSSRLYEQYF
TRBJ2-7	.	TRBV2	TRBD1	TGTGCCAGCAGTGACCCTAAGGAGGCGGGACAGGGGTACTACGAGCAGTACTTC	CASSDPKEAGQGYYEQYF
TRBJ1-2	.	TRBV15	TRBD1	TGTGCCACCAGCAGAGATAGTAGAGACAGGGGGAGCTACACCTTC	CATSRDSRDRGSYTF
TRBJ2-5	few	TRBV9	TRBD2	TGTGCCAGCAGCGTAGTCGAAGCGGGAGTACAGACCCAGTACTTC	CASSVVEAGVQTQYF
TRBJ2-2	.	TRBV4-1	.	TGCGCCAGCAGCCAAACGGGCGTGGGCGGGAACACCGGGGAGCTGTTTTTT	CASSQTGVGGNTGELFF
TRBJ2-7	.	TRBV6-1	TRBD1	TGTGCCAGCAGCCTGACAGGGGACGAGCAGTACTTC	CASSLTGDEQYF
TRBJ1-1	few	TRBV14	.	TGTGCCAGCAGTCCCTACAGGGCTTTGAACACTGAAGCTTTCTTT	CASSPYRALNTEAFF